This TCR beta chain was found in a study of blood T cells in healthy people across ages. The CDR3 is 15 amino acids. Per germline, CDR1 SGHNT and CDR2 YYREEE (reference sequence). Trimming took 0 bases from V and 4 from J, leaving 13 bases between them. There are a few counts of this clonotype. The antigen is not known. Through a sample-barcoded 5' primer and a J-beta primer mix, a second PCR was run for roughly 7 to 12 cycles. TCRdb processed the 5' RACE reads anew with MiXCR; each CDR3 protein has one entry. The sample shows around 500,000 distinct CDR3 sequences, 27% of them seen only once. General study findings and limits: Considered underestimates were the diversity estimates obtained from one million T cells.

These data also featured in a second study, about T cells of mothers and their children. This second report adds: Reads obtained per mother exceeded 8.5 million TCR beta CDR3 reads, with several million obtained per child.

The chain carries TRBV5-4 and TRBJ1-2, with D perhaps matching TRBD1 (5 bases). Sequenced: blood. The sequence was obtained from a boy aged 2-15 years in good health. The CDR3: CASSLEGRAIYGYTF. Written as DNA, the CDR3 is TGTGCCAGCAGCTTGGAGGGCAGGGCAATCTATGGCTACACCTTC.